This TCR beta chain stems from a study of blood T cells in healthy people across ages. Primers used in a second PCR of roughly 7 to 11 cycles were a sample-barcoded 5' primer and a J-beta primer mix. All samples gave at least 2.5 million CDR3-containing paired-end reads. TCRdb reprocessed the 5' RACE reads with MiXCR, giving one entry per CDR3 protein. Among about 1.6 million distinct CDR3 sequences, about 35% were seen once, and the ten largest hold approximately 11%. The CDR3 extends over 14 amino acids. The germline V gene encodes CDR1 DFQATT and CDR2 SNEGSKA (reference sequence). V was trimmed by 6 bases and J by 1 base, leaving 15 bases between them.

This chain joins TRBV20-1 and TRBJ1-1; D is unresolved. Sequencing was performed on blood. This clonotype was obtained from a woman aged 30 to 39 in good health. The CDR3 DNA is TGCAGTGCAAGAAACACGGTTGGGAACACTGAAGCTTTCTTT. Amino acid sequence: CSARNTVGNTEAFF.